This T cell receptor (beta chain) was observed in a study of blood T cell repertoires in COVID-19. Overall study: The origin of the acute and convalescent COVID-19 samples was the United States, Italy and Spain. T cells, B-cell-depleted T cells, or PBMCs supplied cDNA or gDNA.

Study processing details: Nucleated cell counts were estimated from reference gene primer amplification. The data were produced by immunoSEQ multiplex PCR, yet TCRdb's version contains in-frame clones alone and is incomplete. V, J and clone size are taken as reported in that table, and D and trimming were inferred from the DNA itself. The table has about 73,000 clones, about 79% seen once. The sample holds a few counts of this clone. Sequencing was done on a sample of peripheral blood. This clonotype originated in a woman aged 55-69 years with acute or convalescent COVID-19.

The CDR3, as DNA: TGTGCCAGCAGTGAGACAGGCAACTATGGCTACACCTTC. Translating gives CASSETGNYGYTF. V usage is TRBV6-1 and J usage is TRBJ1-2; weak D call: TRBD1 (6 bases). The CDR3 contains 13 residues. Germline lookup yields CDR1 MNHNS and CDR2 SASEGT. Trimming took 3 bases from V and 2 from J, leaving 7 bases between them.